The 3 T cell receptor beta chains listed next were all sequenced from one sample in a study of CD8 T cells in ankylosing spondylitis (dated by TCRdb to about 2017). The method was 5' RACE. Sequencing relied on an Illumina HiSeq 2500. TCRdb reprocessed the public reads (quality trimming at Q25 with fastp, clone calling with MiXCR) and kept in-frame beta chains. Each CDR3 protein appears once, grouped with its most common genes and DNA. The sample yields about 160,000 distinct CDR3 sequences; under 45% were counted once. The ten biggest clones cover roughly 15% of the sample. What was sequenced was synovial fluid, either unsorted or a sorted T cell fraction (not recorded which). The receptors stem from a male donor with ankylosing spondylitis.

J is TRBJ2-7 and V is TRBV7-2; 10 positions match TRBD2. V was clipped by 0 bases and J by 3 bases; unmatched bases: 2. The CDR3 is 15 residues long. The germline gives CDR1 SGHTA, CDR2 FQGNSA. CDR3 sequence reads: CASSLALAGFYEQYF. The CDR3 DNA reads TGTGCCAGCAGCTTAGCACTAGCGGGGTTCTACGAGCAGTACTTC. Drawing the rest from reference TRBV7-2 and TRBJ2-7, the complete variable domain is GAGVSQSPSNKVTEKGKDVELRCDPISGHTALYWYRQSLGQGLEFLIYFQGNSAPDKSGLPSDRFSAERTGGSVSTLTIQRTQQEDSAVYLCASSLALAGFYEQYFGPGTRLTVT.

The CDR3 sequence is CSVLAGETQYF. CDR3 in DNA: TGCAGCGTACTAGCGGGAGAGACCCAGTACTTC. The J gene is TRBJ2-5, the V gene TRBV29-1, with TRBD2 matching 9 bases. Unmatched junction bases numbered 0, after V lost 6 bases and J lost 4 bases. The CDR3 covers 11 residues. In germline, CDR1 is SQVTM, CDR2 ANQGSEA.

The chain carries TRBV5-6 and TRBJ2-3; the match to TRBD2 covers 10 bases. CDR1 SGHDT and CDR2 YYEEEE come from the germline V gene. The CDR3 is made up of 16 amino acids. Germline trimming cut 3 bases from V and 5 bases from J; bases unmatched to any gene: 9. The CDR3 DNA follows: TGTGCCAGCAGCTCCAGGACTAGCGGCGTGGGAGATACGCAGTATTTT. This codes for CASSSRTSGVGDTQYF.